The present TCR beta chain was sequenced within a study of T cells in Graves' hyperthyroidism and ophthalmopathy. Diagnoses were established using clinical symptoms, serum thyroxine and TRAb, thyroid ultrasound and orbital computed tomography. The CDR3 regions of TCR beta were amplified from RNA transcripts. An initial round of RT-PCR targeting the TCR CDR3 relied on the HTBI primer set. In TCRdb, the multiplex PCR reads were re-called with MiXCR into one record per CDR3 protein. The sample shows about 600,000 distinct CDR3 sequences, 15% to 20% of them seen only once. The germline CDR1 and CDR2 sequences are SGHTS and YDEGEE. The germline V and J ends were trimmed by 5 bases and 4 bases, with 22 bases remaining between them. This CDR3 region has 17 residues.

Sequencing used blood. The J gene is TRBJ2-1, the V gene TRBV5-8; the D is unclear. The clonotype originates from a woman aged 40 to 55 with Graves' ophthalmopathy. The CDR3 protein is CASRMHVTLRSYNEQFF. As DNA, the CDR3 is TGTGCCAGCAGAATGCATGTTACCCTGAGGTCATACAATGAGCAGTTCTTC.